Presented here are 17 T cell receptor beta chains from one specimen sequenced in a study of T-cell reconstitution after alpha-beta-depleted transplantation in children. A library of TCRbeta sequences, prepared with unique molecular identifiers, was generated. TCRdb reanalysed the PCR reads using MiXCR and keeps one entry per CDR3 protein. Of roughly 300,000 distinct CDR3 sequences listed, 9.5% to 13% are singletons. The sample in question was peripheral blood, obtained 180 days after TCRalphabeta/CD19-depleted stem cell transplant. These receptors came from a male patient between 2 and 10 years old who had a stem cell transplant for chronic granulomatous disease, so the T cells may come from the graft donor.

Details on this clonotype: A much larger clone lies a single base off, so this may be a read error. In DNA, the CDR3 is TGTGTCAGCTTACCTCTAGCGGCAAGCATTGCAAGGTTCTTC. Its translation is CVSLPLAASIARFF. The chain recombines TRBV28 with TRBJ2-1; 7 nucleotides align to TRBD2. CDR3 size: 14 residues. Per the germline V gene, CDR1 is MDHEN and CDR2 is SYDVKM.

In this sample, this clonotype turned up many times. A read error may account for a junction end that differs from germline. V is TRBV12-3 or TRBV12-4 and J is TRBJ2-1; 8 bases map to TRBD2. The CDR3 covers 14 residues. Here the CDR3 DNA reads TGTGCCAGCACTTTACTAGCGGTCTACAATGAGCAGTTCTTC. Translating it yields CASTLLAVYNEQFF.

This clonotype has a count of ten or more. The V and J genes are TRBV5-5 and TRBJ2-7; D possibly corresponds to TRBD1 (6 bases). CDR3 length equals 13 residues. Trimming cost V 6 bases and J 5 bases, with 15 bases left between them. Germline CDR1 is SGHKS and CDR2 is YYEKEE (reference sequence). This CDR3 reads CASTMAAGDEQYF. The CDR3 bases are TGTGCCAGCACTATGGCCGCAGGGGACGAGCAGTACTTC.

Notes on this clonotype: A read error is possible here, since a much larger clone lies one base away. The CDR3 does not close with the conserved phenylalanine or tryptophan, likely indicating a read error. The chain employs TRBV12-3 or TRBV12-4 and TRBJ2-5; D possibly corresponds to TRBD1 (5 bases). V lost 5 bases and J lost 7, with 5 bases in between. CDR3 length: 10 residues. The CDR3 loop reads CASSRGTQYY. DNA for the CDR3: TGTGCCAGCAGTAGGGGGACCCAGTACTAC.

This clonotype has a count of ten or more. Here the CDR3 DNA reads TGCAGTGCCTCGCCCGGGACAGAGACCTACGAGCAGTACTTC. This translates into CSASPGTETYEQYF. V gene TRBV20-1 combines with J gene TRBJ2-7; 7 bases line up with TRBD1. The CDR3 runs 14 residues. CDR1 and CDR2 (germline): DFQATT, SNEGSKA (reference sequence). After removal of 6 bases from V and 2 bases from J, the junction contained 10 bases not matched to a gene.

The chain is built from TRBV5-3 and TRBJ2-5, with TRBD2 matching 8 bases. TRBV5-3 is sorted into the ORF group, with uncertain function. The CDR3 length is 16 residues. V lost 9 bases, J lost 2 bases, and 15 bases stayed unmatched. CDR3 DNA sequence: TGTGCCATGAGCCGTGGGACTAGATTGATTCAAGAGACCCAGTACTTC. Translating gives CAMSRGTRLIQETQYF.

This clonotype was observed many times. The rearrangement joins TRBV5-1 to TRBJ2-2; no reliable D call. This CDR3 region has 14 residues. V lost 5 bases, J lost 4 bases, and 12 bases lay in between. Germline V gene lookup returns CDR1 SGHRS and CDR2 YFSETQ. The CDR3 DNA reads TGCGCCAGCAGAAAAGCGTTTGGCACCGGGGAGCTGTTTTTT. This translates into CASRKAFGTGELFF.

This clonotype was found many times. The DNA for the CDR3 is TGTGCCAGTCTGGGGTGGGGAGAAGAGACCCAGTACTTC. Residues: CASLGWGEETQYF. J is TRBJ2-5 and V is TRBV27, with a tentative D call TRBD2 (5 bases). The V end lost 9 bases, the J end lost 3 bases, and 14 bases lay between the germline ends. Looked up from germline, CDR1 is MNHEY and CDR2 is SMNVEV (reference sequence). There are 13 residues in the CDR3.

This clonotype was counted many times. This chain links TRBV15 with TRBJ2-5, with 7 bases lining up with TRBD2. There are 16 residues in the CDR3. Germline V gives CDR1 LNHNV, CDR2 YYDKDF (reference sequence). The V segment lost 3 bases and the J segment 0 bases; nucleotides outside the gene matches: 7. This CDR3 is CATSSPGGNYQETQYF. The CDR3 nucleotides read TGTGCCACCAGCAGTCCCGGGGGGAACTACCAAGAGACCCAGTACTTC.

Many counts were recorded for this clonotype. As DNA, the CDR3 is TGTGCCAGCAGTCCCGGGGGGCATTTCTACACCTTC. It specifies CASSPGGHFYTF. This chain joins TRBV6-5 and TRBJ1-2, with a weak D call TRBD1 (6 bases). The V gene's germline CDR1 is MNHEY and CDR2 SVGAGI. This CDR3 is built from 12 residues. Deletions cut 5 bases from V and 10 bases from J, with 14 bases between.

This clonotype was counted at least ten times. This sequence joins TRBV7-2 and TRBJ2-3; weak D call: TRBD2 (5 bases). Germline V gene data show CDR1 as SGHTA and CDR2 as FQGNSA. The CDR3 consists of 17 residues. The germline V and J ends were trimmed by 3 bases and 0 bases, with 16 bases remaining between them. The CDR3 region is CASSLRTPQPSTDTQYF. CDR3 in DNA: TGTGCCAGCAGCTTGAGGACTCCTCAGCCTAGCACAGATACGCAGTATTTT.

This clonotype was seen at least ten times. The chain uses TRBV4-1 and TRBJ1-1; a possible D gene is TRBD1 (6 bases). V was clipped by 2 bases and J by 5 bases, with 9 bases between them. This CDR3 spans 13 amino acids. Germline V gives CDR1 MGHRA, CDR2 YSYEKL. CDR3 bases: TGCGCCAGCAGCCAATATGACAGGACTGAAGCTTTCTTT. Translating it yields CASSQYDRTEAFF.

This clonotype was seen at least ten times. The CDR3 sequence is CASSLPVVGEQYF. CDR3 nucleotide sequence: TGTGCCAGCAGCCTACCAGTGGTTGGCGAGCAGTACTTC. The chain has TRBV7-2 and TRBJ2-7; D remains unclear. Trimming stripped 5 bases from V and 6 bases from J, with 14 bases between. The CDR3 runs to 13 residues. Germline CDR1 and CDR2: SGHTA and FQGNSA.

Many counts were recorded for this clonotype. CDR3 residues: CASSVAFPGLAKDTQYF. The DNA of the CDR3 is TGTGCCAGCAGCGTAGCCTTCCCGGGACTAGCGAAGGATACGCAGTATTTT. This chain connects TRBV9 to TRBJ2-3; TRBD2 matches 10 bases. The CDR3 runs to 17 residues. Germline V gives CDR1 SGDLS, CDR2 YYNGEE. Trimming took 0 bases from V and 6 from J; bases not matched to a gene: 10.

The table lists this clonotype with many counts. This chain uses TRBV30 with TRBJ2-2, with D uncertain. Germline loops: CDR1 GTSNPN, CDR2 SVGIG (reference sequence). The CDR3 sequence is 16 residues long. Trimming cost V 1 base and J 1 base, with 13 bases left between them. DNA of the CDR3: TGTGCCTGGAGTGGAAGATTTTTAAAGAACACCGGGGAGCTGTTTTTT. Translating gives CAWSGRFLKNTGELFF.

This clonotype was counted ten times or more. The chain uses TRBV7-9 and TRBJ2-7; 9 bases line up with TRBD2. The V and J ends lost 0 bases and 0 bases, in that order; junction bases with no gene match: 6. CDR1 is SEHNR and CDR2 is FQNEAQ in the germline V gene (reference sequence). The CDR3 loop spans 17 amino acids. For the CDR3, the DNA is TGTGCCAGCAGCTTAGCGGACAGACTAGCGGCCTCCTACGAGCAGTACTTC. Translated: CASSLADRLAASYEQYF. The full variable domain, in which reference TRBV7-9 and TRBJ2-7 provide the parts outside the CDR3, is DTGVSQNPRHKITKRGQNVTFRCDPISEHNRLYWYRQTLGQGPEFLTYFQNEAQLEKSRLLSDRFSAERPKGSFSTLEIQRTEQGDSAMYLCASSLADRLAASYEQYFGPGTRLTVT.

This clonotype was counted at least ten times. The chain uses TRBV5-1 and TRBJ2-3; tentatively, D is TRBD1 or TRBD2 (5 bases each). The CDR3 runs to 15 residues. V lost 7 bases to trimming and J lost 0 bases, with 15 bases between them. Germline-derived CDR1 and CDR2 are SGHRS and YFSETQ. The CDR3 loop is CASRRDATSTDTQYF. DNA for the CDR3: TGCGCCAGCCGCAGGGACGCAACTAGCACAGATACGCAGTATTTT.